This TCR beta chain was retrieved from a study of T cell repertoires in cytomegalovirus infection. Study-wide background: It can be stated that public TCR beta signatures indicated CMV infection as well as a matching HLA type.

Each CDR3 protein gets one entry after TCRdb re-called the reads with MiXCR. The repertoire includes 450,000 to 550,000 distinct CDR3 sequences, 42% of them detected once, and around 44% sits in the top ten. Findings and caveats of the study: The response measured ex vivo was dominated by TCR beta clonotypes (HLA-C-restricted and CMV-specific).

With respect to this clonotype: Antigen specificity is unknown.

The CDR3 covers 17 residues. Germline V lookup: CDR1 SNHLY, CDR2 FYNNEI. V was trimmed by 8 bases and J by 0 bases, leaving 20 bases between them. The sample was cultured PBMCs, taken from culture after CMV antigen stimulation. The V and J genes are TRBV2 and TRBJ1-3; tentatively, D is TRBD1 (5 bases). The clonotype originates from a human donor in good health (CMV status not recorded). Some clones in this sample may be carry-over from other donors' samples. The CDR3 DNA follows: TGTGCCAGCTCACGGCGACAGCTCGCCGGCTCTGGAAACACCATATATTTT. Its translation is CASSRRQLAGSGNTIYF.